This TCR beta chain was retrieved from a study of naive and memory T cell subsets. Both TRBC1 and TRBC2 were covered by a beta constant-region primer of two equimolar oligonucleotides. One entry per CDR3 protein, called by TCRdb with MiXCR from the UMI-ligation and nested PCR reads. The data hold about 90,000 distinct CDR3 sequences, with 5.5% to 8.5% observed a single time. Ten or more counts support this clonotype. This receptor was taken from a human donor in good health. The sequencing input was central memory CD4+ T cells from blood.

As DNA, the CDR3 is TGCAGTGCTACGGGGGAATCCTCCTACGAGCAGTACTTC. This encodes CSATGESSYEQYF. The rearrangement joins TRBV20-1 to TRBJ2-7; D is possibly TRBD2 (6 bases). Trimming left V 4 bases short and J 0 bases short, with 10 bases between. The CDR3 has 13 amino acids. The germline V gene encodes CDR1 DFQATT and CDR2 SNEGSKA (reference sequence).